This is a list of T cell receptor beta chains from one sample in a study of neurological immune-mediated disorders. MiXCR, applied by TCRdb to the 5' RACE reads, yields one record per CDR3 protein. The sample holds around 27,000 distinct CDR3 sequences, around 15% seen once. Input material: PBMCs. The source of these receptors is a man aged 65 to 79 in good health. Each CDR3 is given with its conserved first and last residue. A D gene is named only where the DNA matches it firmly. Clone sizes are shown as once, few, many or a size class.

clone_size	v_call	j_call	d_call	cdr3_nt	cdr3_aa
many	TRBV20-1	TRBJ2-1	TRBD2	TGCAGTGCTAGATCGTACGGGGGGGGGGATGAGCAGTTCTTC	CSARSYGGGDEQFF
many	TRBV6-2/TRBV6-3	TRBJ1-2	NA	TGTGCCAGCAGCGAACAGGTGGATTATGGCTACACCTTC	CASSEQVDYGYTF
many	TRBV4-2	TRBJ2-7	NA	TGTGCCAGCAGCCAACCAGATTTGGACGAGCAGTACTTC	CASSQPDLDEQYF
many	TRBV20-1	TRBJ1-2	NA	TGCAGTGCCACCCGGGACGCAGGATCTGGCTATGGCTACACCTTC	CSATRDAGSGYGYTF
many	TRBV14	TRBJ1-6	TRBD1	TGTGCCAGCAGCCCTTGGGACAGGGGGAGGAATTCACCCCTCCACTTT	CASSPWDRGRNSPLHF
many	TRBV7-8	TRBJ2-7	NA	TGTGCCAGCAGCTTAATGTACGAGCAGTACTTC	CASSLMYEQYF
many	TRBV6-1	TRBJ2-3	TRBD2	TGTGCCAGCAGGAGAGCGGGGGTGAAAGATACGCAGTATTTT	CASRRAGVKDTQYF
many	TRBV24-1	TRBJ2-7	NA	TGTGCCACCAGTGATTCGAGACAGACTGTCTACGAGCAGTACTTC	CATSDSRQTVYEQYF
many	TRBV9	TRBJ1-5	NA	TGTGCCAGCAGCGGAGAAAGGGATCAGCCCCAGCATTTT	CASSGERDQPQHF
many	TRBV27	TRBJ2-5	TRBD2	TGTGCCAGCAGTTCGGCCCGGCGGGGGGAGACCCAGTACTTC	CASSSARRGETQYF
many	TRBV7-6	TRBJ2-7	NA	TGTGCCAGCAGCTTGGGGGCTTGGGGCTACGAGCAGTACTTC	CASSLGAWGYEQYF
many	TRBV20-1	TRBJ1-3	NA	TGCAGTGCTTCATTGGACTCCCGGGCTGGAAACACCATATATTTT	CSASLDSRAGNTIYF
many	TRBV6-1	TRBJ1-6	NA	TGTGCCACAATGAGTGGAGAGACCTATAATTCACCCCTCCACTTT	CATMSGETYNSPLHF